This TCR beta chain emerged from a study of blood T cell repertoires in COVID-19. Study at large: Donors in the United States, Italy and Spain gave samples during acute or convalescent COVID-19. T cells, B-cell-depleted T cells, or PBMCs provided the cDNA or gDNA that served as material.

This CDR3 has 15 amino acids. Trimming took 3 bases from V and 0 from J; bases not matched to a gene: 3. Germline-derived CDR1 and CDR2 are SGDLS and YYNGEE. Per the authors' pipeline: Estimation of nucleated cell counts relied on the amplification of reference gene primers. Profiled with immunoSEQ multiplex PCR; TCRdb holds only in-frame clones, not every one. Clonal size and the V and J genes are those of that table, whereas D and trimming came from the DNA. The sample consists of about 160,000 clones, around four fifths of them appearing once. The chain combines TRBV9 with TRBJ1-3; 7 nucleotides line up with TRBD1. The sequencing input was peripheral blood. This receptor was obtained from a man aged 65 to 79 with acute or convalescent COVID-19. The DNA of the CDR3 is TGTGCCAGCAGCGGGTACAGGGGCTCTGGAAACACCATATATTTT. Translation: CASSGYRGSGNTIYF.